The 18 T cell receptor beta chains in this list originate from one sample, sequenced in a study of T cells in severe cutaneous drug reactions. TCR subtype-specific primers in iRepertoire multiplex PCR prepared libraries for bulk and single-cell sequencing. TCRdb processed the multiplex PCR reads again and assigns one entry to each CDR3 protein, with no DNA. The table for this sample gives under 1,500 distinct CDR3 sequences. Carbamazepine had induced Stevens-Johnson syndrome or toxic epidermal necrolysis in the sequenced donors. Sequencing was done on a sample of cells from a skin blister. These receptors all come from a human donor with a severe cutaneous adverse drug reaction.

The V and J genes are TRBV20-1 and TRBJ2-3; TCRdb selects TRBD1, and the lack of DNA leaves this call unchecked. Germline CDR1 reads DFQATT; CDR2 reads SNEGSKA (reference sequence). This CDR3 comprises 13 residues. The CDR3 reads CSAFHGAPGAQYF.

The CDR3: CSASRVMTDTQYF. The chain links TRBV20-1 to TRBJ2-3. The CDR3 is 13 amino acids. Germline CDR1 and CDR2: DFQATT and SNEGSKA (reference sequence).

This clonotype registers large by frequency. The CDR3 reads CASSQQGTIRSQHF. The chain carries TRBV28 and TRBJ1-5; as DNA is missing, the TRBD1 call by TCRdb cannot be tested. CDR3 size: 14 residues. Germline V gene sequence: CDR1 MDHEN, CDR2 SYDVKM.

Judged by frequency, this clonotype is medium-sized. The chain is built from TRBV7-9 and TRBJ2-1. CDR1 and CDR2 from the germline V gene are SEHNR and FQNEAQ (reference sequence). The CDR3 contains 14 residues. The CDR3 loop reads CASSLAGISNEQFF.

This clonotype is called medium-sized based on its frequency. This sequence joins TRBV7-3 and TRBJ2-1; TCRdb calls TRBD2, which cannot be checked without DNA. The CDR3 length is 13 residues. In germline, CDR1 is SGHTA, CDR2 FQGTGA. CDR3 amino acids: CASSTGLENEQFF.

Judged by frequency, this clonotype is medium-sized. J is TRBJ2-3 and V is TRBV4-3; no DNA is available, so the TRBD1 call from TCRdb remains unchecked. Germline CDR1 reads LGHNA; CDR2 reads YSLEER. This CDR3 is built from 19 residues. The CDR3 here is CASSQAWTGGAVSTDTQYF.

This clonotype is called medium-sized based on its frequency. The chain joins TRBV7-9 to TRBJ2-5. Per the germline V gene, CDR1 is SEHNR and CDR2 is FQNEAQ (reference sequence). This CDR3 has 11 residues. CDR3 amino acids: CASSFTETQYF.

Frequency places this clonotype as medium-sized. The chain's CDR3 is CAWSPRALSNQPQHF. This chain uses TRBV30 with TRBJ1-5; the TRBD1 assignment by TCRdb is unverifiable without DNA. Germline V gene sequence: CDR1 GTSNPN, CDR2 SVGIG (reference sequence). The CDR3 contains 15 residues.

This clonotype is labeled medium-sized (0.01 to 0.1%) based on frequency. V usage is TRBV7-2 and J usage is TRBJ1-5. The CDR3 consists of 13 residues. The germline CDR1 and CDR2 sequences are SGHTA and FQGNSA. CDR3 sequence: CASSLWVDQPQHF.

This clonotype is labeled medium-sized (0.01 to 0.1%) based on frequency. The genes are TRBV28 and TRBJ1-2; TCRdb indicates TRBD1, and absent DNA this call remains unverified. Germline values: CDR1 MDHEN, CDR2 SYDVKM. The CDR3 consists of 13 residues. CDR3: CASSFAGGYGYTF.

This clonotype is medium-sized (0.01 to 0.1%) by frequency. This chain links TRBV3-1 with TRBJ2-7. Germline loops: CDR1 LGHDT, CDR2 YNNKEL (reference sequence). The CDR3 is made up of 14 amino acids. The CDR3 loop reads CASSQDLGGYEQYF.

This clonotype shows up as large by frequency. V usage is TRBV11-2 and J usage is TRBJ2-3; the TRBD2 assignment by TCRdb is unverifiable without DNA. The CDR3 length is 15 residues. Germline V gives CDR1 SGHAT, CDR2 FQNNGV. The CDR3 is CASSYLAGGTDTQYF.

Considering frequency, this clonotype is medium-sized. The rearrangement uses TRBV18 and TRBJ2-7; without DNA, the TCRdb call of TRBD1 cannot be checked. The CDR3 spans 14 residues. The V gene's germline CDR1 is KGHSH and CDR2 LQKENI. Here the CDR3 reads CASSPTGGGYEQYF.

Considering frequency, this clonotype is medium-sized. V and J are TRBV27 and TRBJ1-5; no DNA is available, so the TRBD1 call from TCRdb remains unchecked. In germline, CDR1 is MNHEY, CDR2 SMNVEV (reference sequence). The CDR3 length is 15 residues. The CDR3 loop is CASSSQGLKGQPQHF.

Its frequency marks this clonotype as large. The chain combines TRBV28 with TRBJ1-5; TCRdb outputs TRBD1, but without DNA this stays unchecked. Germline values: CDR1 MDHEN, CDR2 SYDVKM. The CDR3 loop spans 16 amino acids. CDR3 amino acids: CASRLPGSFSNQPQHF. The complete variable domain, with remaining parts taken from reference TRBV28 and TRBJ1-5, reads DVKVTQSSRYLVKRTGEKVFLECVQDMDHENMFWYRQDPGLGLRLIYFSYDVKMKEKGDIPEGYSVSREKKERFSLILESASTNQTSMYLCASRLPGSFSNQPQHFGDGTRLSIL.

This clonotype is called medium-sized based on its frequency. The chain couples TRBV7-2 to TRBJ2-3; without DNA, the TCRdb call of TRBD2 cannot be checked. The germline CDR1 and CDR2 sequences are SGHTA and FQGNSA. The CDR3 has 15 residues. The CDR3 spells CASTSGRAGGDTQYF.

V and J are TRBV20-1 and TRBJ1-6. The CDR3 extends over 12 amino acids. The germline V gene encodes CDR1 DFQATT and CDR2 SNEGSKA (reference sequence). CDR3 residues: CSAGMTRSPLHF.

Frequency places this clonotype as medium-sized. V and J are TRBV27 and TRBJ2-7; there is no DNA to check the TCRdb D call of TRBD1. The CDR3 covers 14 residues. Germline values: CDR1 MNHEY, CDR2 SMNVEV (reference sequence). The CDR3 is CASSHAGTIYEQYF.